This entry describes one TCR beta chain. The antigen is not known. This sample was included in a study of human T cells and chemical hapten exposure. Whole-study findings and limits: TCRs above 1 in 1000 frequency stayed constant with DPC sensitization.

Using its own MiXCR run on the RACE reads, TCRdb lists one record per CDR3 protein. Of 180,000 or so distinct CDR3 sequences in the sample, about 31% were seen once. The germline V gene encodes CDR1 SQVTM and CDR2 ANQGSEA. The CDR3 runs to 11 residues. Trimming took off 7 bases at V and 3 bases at J, with 10 bases between the two ends. Time point indicated: pre-sensitization, week 0. Treatment denoted: therapeutic diphenylcyclopropenone sensitization with weekly scalp DPC. The V gene is TRBV29-1, the J gene TRBJ2-7; no clear D. The sample consisted of whole blood, taken in connection with sensitization to the hapten diphenylcyclopropenone (DPC). The receptor was isolated from a woman aged 25 to 39 with alopecia areata. Some clones in this sample may be carry-over from other donors' samples. The CDR3 spells CSGSDGYEQYF. CDR3 in DNA: TGCAGCGGCTCGGACGGCTACGAGCAGTACTTC.